This TCR beta chain derives from a study of human T cells and chemical hapten exposure. Findings of the study overall: Compared to controls, expanded TCRs made significantly more large clusters of similar CDR3s. Donors had alopecia, so their immune response may differ from healthy people's. Correlating positively with patch test score were the PT1 expanded TCR counts.

One entry per CDR3 protein, called by TCRdb with MiXCR from the RACE reads. This sample yields more than 80,000 distinct CDR3 sequences, of which 10% to 14% are seen a single time; 3% to 4% belongs to the top ten. As for time point: patch test 3, about 24 weeks after DPC sensitization. Treatment denoted: therapeutic diphenylcyclopropenone sensitization with weekly scalp DPC. Staff drew blood before applying each patch test. Details on this clonotype: Its target is unknown. A junction boundary mismatches the germline segment, possibly from a read error.

This material consisted of whole blood, taken in connection with sensitization to the hapten diphenylcyclopropenone (DPC). This receptor was identified in a woman between 50 and 59 years old with alopecia areata. Some clones in this sample may be carry-over from other donors' samples.

CDR3 in DNA: TGCAGCGTCACCCCATTCACGACTGAAGCTTTTTTT. Protein: CSVTPFTTEAFF. The chain employs TRBV29-1 and TRBJ1-1, with D hard to call. The CDR3 contains 12 residues. Germline-derived CDR1 and CDR2 are SQVTM and ANQGSEA.